This TCR beta chain was sequenced in a study of CD8+ T cells in alopecia areata. Study results and limitations: Against the mouse data, patients shared TCRs less clearly, possibly for HLA reasons.

Notes on this clone: Antigen unknown.

The authors extracted RNA and reverse transcribed it into cDNA as the sequencing template. Here immunoSEQ multiplex PCR was the method, and the copy in TCRdb shows in-frame clones only, minus some. The data hold 65,000 to 95,000 clones, with roughly half observed a single time. The sequencing sample was made of NKG2D-high CD8+ T cells sorted from blood. The receptor comes from a human donor with alopecia areata.

The chain's CDR3 is CASSVAFYTEAFF. CDR3 coding DNA: TGTGCCAGCAGCGTAGCTTTCTACACTGAAGCTTTCTTT. This chain uses TRBV9 with TRBJ1-1; D is undetermined. CDR1 is SGDLS, CDR2 YYNGEE, per germline. Deletions cut 0 bases from V and 3 bases from J, with 6 bases between. This CDR3 is built from 13 residues.